This is a list of T cell receptor beta chains from one sample in a study of cytomegalovirus exposure and HLA in healthy donors. Sequenced by immunoSEQ multiplex PCR; TCRdb stores in-frame clones only, minus some. The table shows around 150,000 clones, with approximately 70% occurring only once. Sequencing input: PBMCs. These receptor sequences come from a human donor in good health. Each CDR3 is given with its conserved first and last residue. D genes are given only for firm matches. Expanded clones get a size class; other rows say once, few or many, or leave the size out.

size	D	V	J	CDR3	DNA
-	-	TRBV5-1	TRBJ1-1	CASSLAGDSRAFF	TGCGCCAGCAGCTTGGCAGGGGATTCTAGAGCTTTCTTT
-	-	TRBV27	TRBJ2-3	CASTKGANTDTQYF	TGTGCCAGCACCAAAGGGGCAAACACAGATACGCAGTATTTT
-	-	TRBV5-1	TRBJ1-3	CASSLVPRGYGNTIYF	TGCGCCAGCAGCTTGGTGCCCAGGGGCTACGGAAACACCATATATTTT
-	TRBD1	TRBV7-9	TRBJ2-5	CASSSPGTEYQETQYF	TGTGCCAGCAGCTCCCCCGGGACAGAGTACCAAGAGACCCAGTACTTC
once	TRBD1	TRBV2	TRBJ2-3	CASQQGADTQYF	TGTGCCAGCCAACAGGGGGCAGATACGCAGTATTTT
once	TRBD2	TRBV4-1	TRBJ2-1	CASSQVAGGPREQFF	TGCGCCAGCAGCCAGGTAGCGGGAGGGCCGAGGGAACAGTTCTTC
once	TRBD2	TRBV12-5	TRBJ2-3	CASGQREGYTQYF	TGTGCTAGTGGTCAGCGGGAGGGATATACGCAGTATTTT
-	TRBD1	TRBV7-9	TRBJ1-1	CASSLGGQGNTEAFF	TGTGCCAGCAGCTTAGGGGGACAGGGGAACACTGAAGCTTTCTTT
-	TRBD2	TRBV28	TRBJ2-5	CASSSGGARYQETQYF	TGTGCCAGCAGTAGCGGGGGGGCAAGGTACCAAGAGACCCAGTACTTC
-	TRBD2	TRBV4-2	TRBJ2-3	CASSQDSGGIFQADTQYF	TGTGCCAGCAGCCAAGATAGCGGGGGGATCTTTCAGGCAGATACGCAGTATTTT
-	-	TRBV18	TRBJ2-7	CASSPTGGIEQYF	TGTGCCAGCTCACCAACAGGAGGGATCGAGCAGTACTTC
-	-	TRBV27	TRBJ2-7	CASSLKPTISRYEQYF	TGTGCCAGCAGTTTAAAGCCCACCATATCCAGGTACGAGCAGTACTTC
-	-	TRBV4-2	TRBJ2-3	CASSKRGGPYSTDTQYF	TGTGCCAGCAGCAAAAGGGGGGGACCCTATAGCACAGATACGCAGTATTTT
-	-	TRBV5-1	TRBJ2-7	CASRAADEQYF	TGCGCCAGCAGAGCGGCGGACGAGCAGTACTTC
once	TRBD2	TRBV18	TRBJ2-6	CASSPWNLLTSGGPRPNVLTF	TGTGCCAGCTCACCATGGAATTTGCTTACTAGCGGGGGCCCTAGGCCCAACGTCCTGACTTTC
-	TRBD2	TRBV27	TRBJ2-3	CASRAGGPDTQYF	TGTGCCAGCAGAGCGGGAGGGCCAGATACGCAGTATTTT
-	TRBD2	TRBV4-1	TRBJ2-1	CASSRGTSGYNNEQFF	TGCGCCAGCAGCCGCGGGACTAGCGGGTATAACAATGAGCAGTTCTTC
once	TRBD1	TRBV7-8	TRBJ1-1	CASSLVSGGEAFF	TGTGCCAGCAGCTTAGTTTCAGGGGGAGAAGCTTTCTTT
-	-	TRBV7-9	TRBJ2-7	CSSSLTRSEVYYEQYF	TGTTCCAGCAGCTTAACAAGAAGCGAGGTCTACTACGAGCAGTACTTC
few	-	TRBV6-4	TRBJ2-2	CAGSDSASPGELFF	TGTGCCGGCAGTGACTCGGCCTCCCCCGGGGAGCTGTTTTTT
-	-	TRBV11-3	TRBJ1-3	CASSPSHGDTIYF	TGTGCCAGCAGCCCGTCCCACGGAGACACCATATATTTT
few	-	TRBV11-1	TRBJ2-3	CASSIRPDGLTDTQYF	TGTGCCAGCAGCATAAGGCCAGATGGGCTAACAGATACGCAGTATTTT
-	-	TRBV13	TRBJ2-1	CASSNRGAGWGDEQFF	TGTGCCAGCAGCAACCGCGGCGCGGGGTGGGGCGATGAGCAGTTCTTC
-	TRBD2	TRBV5-1	TRBJ2-3	CASSFSGGYTDTQYF	TGCGCCAGCAGCTTTTCGGGGGGGTACACAGATACGCAGTATTTT
-	TRBD1	TRBV15	TRBJ2-3	CATKTGVTDTQYF	TGTGCCACCAAGACAGGGGTCACAGATACGCAGTATTTT
-	-	TRBV5-1	TRBJ1-5	CASSLGIGRVEPQHF	TGCGCCAGCAGCTTGGGCATTGGGAGGGTGGAGCCCCAGCATTTT
-	TRBD2	TRBV9	TRBJ2-5	CASSSGSGGQETQYF	TGTGCCAGCAGCTCCGGTAGCGGGGGACAAGAGACCCAGTACTTC
-	-	TRBV5-5	TRBJ2-7	CASSLGRAPPNSYEQYF	TGTGCCAGCAGCTTGGGCAGGGCTCCCCCTAATTCCTACGAGCAGTACTTC
-	TRBD1	TRBV4-1	TRBJ1-6	CASSQDRRQGRPPLHF	TGCGCCAGCAGCCAAGATAGGAGACAGGGAAGGCCACCCCTCCACTTT
-	-	TRBV1	TRBJ1-3	CTSSQGQGAGNTIYF	TGCACCAGCAGCCAAGGACAGGGGGCTGGAAACACCATATATTTT
-	TRBD1	TRBV6-6	TRBJ1-2	CASSYDRANYGYTF	TGTGCCAGCAGTTACGACAGGGCTAACTATGGCTACACCTTC
-	-	TRBV30	TRBJ1-5	CAWSVSGAGLGNQPQHF	TGTGCCTGGAGTGTCTCAGGGGCAGGGTTAGGCAATCAGCCCCAGCATTTT
-	-	TRBV13	TRBJ1-1	CASSPLSEAFF	TGTGCCAGCAGCCCCCTGAGTGAAGCTTTCTTT
-	TRBD2	TRBV5-4	TRBJ2-3	CASSLGPAGADTQYF	TGTGCCAGCAGCTTGGGTCCAGCGGGGGCAGATACGCAGTATTTT
few	TRBD1	TRBV7-8	TRBJ2-7	CASSGDRDGEQYF	TGTGCCAGCAGCGGGGACAGGGACGGCGAGCAGTACTTC
-	-	TRBV7-6	TRBJ2-7	CASSLLAPTYEQYF	TGTGCCAGCAGCTTACTAGCGCCAACCTACGAGCAGTACTTC
-	-	TRBV21-1	TRBJ2-3	CASSRGADTQYF	TGTGCCAGCAGCAGGGGAGCAGATACGCAGTATTTT
-	-	TRBV9	TRBJ2-7	CASSISPYYEQYF	TGTGCCAGCAGCATCAGTCCGTACTACGAGCAGTACTTC
-	TRBD1	TRBV2	TRBJ2-7	CASRAGQGTSYEQYF	TGTGCCAGCAGGGCCGGACAGGGGACCTCCTACGAGCAGTACTTC
-	-	TRBV25-1	TRBJ2-1	CASSEPSDPYNEQFF	TGTGCCAGCAGTGAGCCTAGTGATCCTTACAATGAGCAGTTCTTC
few	-	TRBV27	TRBJ2-7	CASSFGLAYEQYF	TGTGCCAGCAGTTTTGGGCTCGCCTACGAGCAGTACTTC